This T cell receptor beta chain was sequenced during a study of blood T cell repertoires in COVID-19 (TCRdb year 2020). About the study as a whole: Samples covering the acute and convalescent phases of COVID-19 were provided by collaborators in the United States, Italy and Spain. Nearly every sample came with metadata listing a de-identified subject ID, COVID-19 status, age in years and sex. The repertoires were released in a freely available public database meant as a resource for research on the immune response to SARS-CoV-2. Deeply sampled blood TCRbeta repertoires from subjects exposed to, actively infected with, or recovered from COVID-19 were included in the dataset. Where available, HLA class I and class II types were obtained from metadata supplied by the sample provider rather than from assay-based typing. Samples were obtained from the ongoing ImmuneRACE study (first 160 participants) and from over 1,000 subjects provided by 6 global collaborators. The material from the prospective study consisted of cDNA or gDNA derived from T cells, B-cell-depleted T cells, or PBMCs.

The CDR3 sequence holds 14 residues, the cysteine and phenylalanine included. The sequence is cut down to CDR3 DNA, 42 bases in frame from base 1. The germline V gene specifies SGHDT as CDR1 and YYEEEE as CDR2. Trimming accounts for 3 bases at V and 6 bases at J, while the number of junction bases matched to no gene is 6. Whole blood was collected in K2EDTA tubes by collaborating institutions according to the institutions' own protocols. For TCRbeta analysis, collaborator samples were shipped as frozen whole blood, as isolated PBMCs, or as DNA extracted from either sample type. General study outcomes and caveats: Clinical and demographic metadata were provided uncurated, with the amount varying by source and participant.

Worth noting for this clone: Its antigen specificity is not known. Qualities for individual bases were not recorded, and no much larger clone is one base off.

TCRbeta CDR3 regions were amplified from genomic DNA using the immunoSEQ Assay, a bias-controlled multiplex PCR. The paper's processing steps were these. Nucleated cell counts per sample were estimated from amplification of reference gene primers within the assay. To quantify the absolute abundance of each unique TCRbeta CDR3 rearrangement, sequence reads were collapsed and filtered. For each sample, productive Simpson clonality was calculated by taking the square root of Simpson's diversity index across productive rearrangements. TCRdb's version of the immuneACCESS table is confined to in-frame rearrangements and falls short of the full clone set. An unresolved V gene accounts for under half of the shortfall where checked; the remainder is of unknown origin. The DNA was the basis for D and trimming; V, J and clone size are from that table. The sample table holds fewer than 350,000 clones, of which roughly 86% were seen once. The ten largest account for about 8.6% of the sample.

The chain employs TRBV5-6 and TRBJ1-5; 7 bases in between match TRBD1. The sequenced sample consisted of peripheral blood. This sequence was found in a man aged 40-49 years with active or convalescent COVID-19. The nucleotide sequence is TGTGCCAGCAGCTCGGAGGGGGCGGGTCAGCCCCAGCATTTT. Its coded protein is CASSSEGAGQPQHF. The CDR3 plus the reference TRBV5-6 and TRBJ1-5 genes for the other parts give the full variable domain: DAGVTQSPTHLIKTRGQQVTLRCSPKSGHDTVSWYQQALGQGPQFIFQYYEEEERQRGNFPDRFSGHQFPNYSSELNVNALLLGDSALYLCASSSEGAGQPQHFGDGTRLSIL.